This record looks at one TCR beta chain sequence and its context. The sample belongs to a study of cytomegalovirus exposure and HLA in healthy donors. Study-wide context: Early released data comprised about 84 million unique TCRs from HLA-typed donors.

Germline V gives CDR1 LGHNA, CDR2 YSLEER. The CDR3 sequence is 16 residues long. Deletions cut 0 bases from V and 5 bases from J, with 14 bases between. The PCR contained 60 Vbeta and 13 Jbeta primers. Profiling relied on immunoSEQ multiplex PCR, and the TCRdb table lists in-frame clones only, not all of them. This sample carries roughly 170,000 clones, around four fifths of them seen once, and the ten largest clones take about 1.3%. This rearrangement joins TRBV4-3 to TRBJ2-1; D is uncertain. This TCR was recovered from a man under 40 in good health and CMV-seronegative. Sequenced sample: PBMCs. The CDR3 here is CASSQDPQFLNNEQFF. For the CDR3, the DNA is TGCGCCAGCAGCCAAGACCCCCAATTCCTAAACAATGAGCAGTTCTTC.